These 29 T cell receptor beta chains were sequenced from one sample in a study of early T cells in non-severe SARS-CoV-2 infection. TCRdb independently ran MiXCR on the 5' RACE reads; one entry per CDR3 protein. Among around 76,000 distinct CDR3 sequences listed, about 14% were seen once. The sequencing here drew on whole blood, taken at baseline. The source of these receptors is an adult who was a healthcare worker with PCR-confirmed SARS-CoV-2 infection or an uninfected control (not recorded which).

This chain uses TRBV13 with TRBJ2-7, with TRBD2 as a possible D gene (5 bases). The CDR3 totals 13 residues. Trimming left V 9 bases short and J 2 bases short, with 14 bases between. Germline V gives CDR1 PRHDT, CDR2 FYEKMQ (reference sequence). The CDR3 region is CARQAADTYEQYF. CDR3 nucleotide sequence: TGTGCCAGGCAAGCGGCTGATACCTACGAGCAGTACTTC.

This clonotype appeared many times. The V and J genes are TRBV6-6 and TRBJ1-4; D call uncertain. Germline assignment: CDR1 MNHNY and CDR2 SVGAGI (reference sequence). V lost 2 bases, J lost 3 bases, and 16 bases lay in between. The CDR3 is 17 amino acids. The DNA of the CDR3 is TGTGCCAGCAGTTACAGTCGAAATAGAGCCGCTAATGAAAAACTGTTTTTT. Protein: CASSYSRNRAANEKLFF.

Ten or more counts support this clonotype. This chain connects TRBV20-1 to TRBJ2-1; tentative D call: TRBD1 (5 bases). The CDR3 sequence is 16 residues long. Germline V gives CDR1 DFQATT, CDR2 SNEGSKA (reference sequence). Trimming removed 1 base at V and 13 bases at J, with 26 bases between. The CDR3 loop reads CSARALRGPVGPQQFF. DNA for the CDR3: TGCAGTGCTAGAGCTCTAAGGGGCCCGGTTGGGCCCCAACAGTTCTTC.

This clonotype has a count of ten or more. The chain uses TRBV20-1 and TRBJ1-5; no clear D gene. CDR1 is DFQATT, CDR2 SNEGSKA, per germline (reference sequence). Trimming took off 3 bases at V and 8 bases at J, with 14 bases between the two ends. This CDR3 spans 13 amino acids. This chain's CDR3 is CSASPQAGEPQHF. Written as DNA, the CDR3 is TGCAGTGCTAGCCCCCAAGCCGGTGAGCCCCAGCATTTT.

J is TRBJ2-1 and V is TRBV5-1; D uncertain. CDR3 length: 12 residues. V was cut by 1 base and J by 7 bases, with 6 bases left in between. The germline V gene encodes CDR1 SGHRS and CDR2 YFSETQ. CDR3 residues: CASSLSPNEQFF. In nucleotides, the CDR3 is TGCGCCAGCAGCTTGTCCCCTAATGAGCAGTTCTTC.

This clonotype occurred a few times. The chain combines TRBV28 with TRBJ2-3; either TRBD1 or TRBD2 may supply D (5 bases each). CDR1 is MDHEN and CDR2 is SYDVKM in the germline V gene. Trimming removed 7 bases at V and 0 bases at J, with 14 bases between. The length of the CDR3 is 15 residues. The CDR3 here is CASISLGASTDTQYF. The CDR3 DNA reads as TGTGCCAGCATTTCCCTCGGGGCTAGCACAGATACGCAGTATTTT.

V usage is TRBV19 and J usage is TRBJ2-3; 9 bases are a match to TRBD2. V lost 7 bases to trimming and J lost 5 bases; unmatched junction nucleotides: 10. Per the germline V gene, CDR1 is LNHDA and CDR2 is SQIVND (reference sequence). This CDR3 has 15 amino acids. Written as DNA, the CDR3 is TGTGCCAGTAACCTTCGCGGGAGGGTGGAAGATACGCAGTATTTT. Its protein is CASNLRGRVEDTQYF.

This clonotype has only a few counts. V usage is TRBV7-8 and J usage is TRBJ2-7; tentative D call: TRBD2 (5 bases). The CDR3 is made up of 14 amino acids. Germline V gene sequence: CDR1 SGHVS, CDR2 FQNEAQ. Trimming stripped 6 bases from V and 2 bases from J, with 14 bases between. The CDR3 is CASRPGDEAYEQYF. DNA for the CDR3: TGTGCCAGCAGGCCCGGGGATGAGGCCTACGAGCAGTACTTC.

This clonotype came up a few times. V is TRBV5-6 and J is TRBJ1-3, with no clear D. Germline V lookup: CDR1 SGHDT, CDR2 YYEEEE. The CDR3 length is 15 residues. V lost 3 bases to trimming and J lost 0 bases, with 10 bases between them. The CDR3 coding sequence is TGTGCCAGCAGCTCGCAGGATACCTCTGGAAACACCATATATTTT. It encodes CASSSQDTSGNTIYF.

V is TRBV29-1 and J is TRBJ2-7, with TRBD1 matching 8 bases. This CDR3 has 14 residues. V trimming: 0 bases; J trimming: 3 bases; junction bases outside the gene matches: 4. Germline-derived CDR1 and CDR2 are SQVTM and ANQGSEA. In DNA form, the CDR3 reads TGCAGCGTTGAAGAGACAGGGGACGGCTACGAGCAGTACTTC. Translation: CSVEETGDGYEQYF.

V and J are TRBV6-4 and TRBJ1-2, with unresolved D. The V and J ends lost 6 bases and 6 bases respectively, with 14 bases between them. The germline gives CDR1 MRHNA, CDR2 SNTAGT. The CDR3 is 13 residues long. The CDR3 sequence: CASRATVQHGYTF. The CDR3, as DNA: TGTGCCAGCAGGGCTACTGTGCAACATGGCTACACCTTC.

This clonotype was counted only a few times. The chain carries TRBV29-1 and TRBJ2-4, with D perhaps matching TRBD2 (6 bases). Germline values: CDR1 SQVTM, CDR2 ANQGSEA. V lost 3 bases to trimming and J lost 5 bases, with 11 bases between them. This CDR3 is built from 13 residues. CDR3 protein: CSVDGGMENIQYF. CDR3 bases: TGCAGCGTTGACGGAGGGATGGAAAACATTCAGTACTTC.

The rearrangement links TRBV28 to TRBJ2-1, with TRBD2 matching 8 bases. V lost 6 bases, J lost 1 base, and 5 bases stayed unmatched. The CDR3 has 15 amino acids. Germline V gene lookup returns CDR1 MDHEN and CDR2 SYDVKM. CDR3 residues: CASRPLAGSYNEQFF. In nucleotides, the CDR3 is TGTGCCAGCAGGCCGCTAGCGGGTTCCTACAATGAGCAGTTCTTC.

V is TRBV4-1 and J is TRBJ2-1, with TRBD2 matching 8 bases. This CDR3 spans 15 amino acids. Germline V gives CDR1 MGHRA, CDR2 YSYEKL. V was clipped by 4 bases and J by 3 bases; unmatched bases: 5. The CDR3 loop reads CASSPSGTSYNEQFF. CDR3 in DNA: TGCGCCAGCAGCCCTTCCGGGACTAGCTACAATGAGCAGTTCTTC.

V gene TRBV24-1 combines with J gene TRBJ2-1; 9 bases match TRBD1. Germline V CDR1 and CDR2: KGHDR, SFDVKD. V gave up 6 bases and J gave up 2 bases; unmatched junction bases: 7. This CDR3 comprises 16 residues. The CDR3 loop is CATSPQDRGTYNEQFF. The CDR3 coding sequence is TGTGCCACCAGTCCCCAGGACAGGGGAACCTACAATGAGCAGTTCTTC.

This clonotype was seen ten or more times. The rearrangement links TRBV5-1 to TRBJ1-2; D call uncertain. There are 13 residues in the CDR3. Germline CDR1 is SGHRS and CDR2 is YFSETQ. The V end was cut by 4 bases, the J end by 7 bases, with 14 bases between. Here the CDR3 DNA reads TGCGCCAGCAGCCCGTACGGGGATGGTGGCTACACCTTC. Encoded protein: CASSPYGDGGYTF.

This clonotype was counted a few times. This chain connects TRBV12-3 or TRBV12-4 to TRBJ2-1; perhaps TRBD1 as D (5 bases). The CDR3 contains 15 residues. V lost 3 bases, J lost 9 bases, and 18 bases lay in between. The CDR3 DNA reads as TGTGCCAGCAGTTTGAGACGCGCGGACAACAGTGAGCAGTTCTTC. Its protein product is CASSLRRADNSEQFF.

This chain links TRBV4-2 with TRBJ2-7; D assignment may be TRBD1 or TRBD2 (5 bases each). Trimming stripped 0 bases from V and 8 bases from J, with 14 bases between. CDR1 and CDR2 from the germline V gene are LGHNA and YNFKEQ. CDR3 length: 14 residues. The DNA of the CDR3 is TGTGCCAGCAGCCAAGAAACGGGGCTACCTCAGCAGTACTTC. Translation: CASSQETGLPQQYF.

The DNA of the CDR3 is TGTGCCAGAAGTTTAGTAAGGCGGACGGCGGGGCAGTTCTTC. Encoded protein: CARSLVRRTAGQFF. This chain joins TRBV5-3 and TRBJ2-1; the D gene is possibly TRBD2 (5 bases). TRBV5-3 is labeled an ORF, and its function is uncertain. CDR3 length: 14 amino acids. The ends were cut back, 5 bases at V and 12 bases at J, with 21 bases in the middle.

This clonotype was counted only a few times. This chain uses TRBV7-9 with TRBJ2-7; a possible D gene is TRBD2 (5 bases). This CDR3 is built from 14 residues. Germline CDR1 is SEHNR and CDR2 is FQNEAQ (reference sequence). V lost 8 bases and J 7 bases, leaving 21 bases between the germline ends. DNA for the CDR3: TGTGCCAGCGCCGACTCCCCCGGGAACGAGGAGCAGTACTTC. Translating it yields CASADSPGNEEQYF. Filled out from reference TRBV7-9 and TRBJ2-7, the complete variable domain reads DTGVSQNPRHKITKRGQNVTFRCDPISEHNRLYWYRQTLGQGPEFLTYFQNEAQLEKSRLLSDRFSAERPKGSFSTLEIQRTEQGDSAMYLCASADSPGNEEQYFGPGTRLTVT.

This rearrangement joins TRBV3-1 to TRBJ2-7; 8 positions match TRBD2. Unmatched junction bases numbered 4, after V lost 4 bases and J lost 2 bases. CDR3 size: 14 residues. Germline values: CDR1 LGHDT, CDR2 YNNKEL (reference sequence). The CDR3 DNA reads as TGTGCCAGCAGCCGGAGCGGGAGTCCCTACGAGCAGTACTTC. Its protein is CASSRSGSPYEQYF.

This clonotype was recorded a few times. The CDR3 nucleotides read TGTGCCAGCAGTTCTACAGGGGGCGGAGAGACCCAGTACTTC. Translation gives CASSSTGGGETQYF. The V and J genes are TRBV6-6 and TRBJ2-5, with 9 bases lining up with TRBD1. Germline V gene sequence: CDR1 MNHNY, CDR2 SVGAGI (reference sequence). The CDR3 has 14 amino acids. Losses at the gene ends were 4 bases for V and 4 bases for J; bases not matched to a gene: 4.

This clonotype has a count of ten or more. The chain is built from TRBV3-1 and TRBJ2-6; D is possibly TRBD1 or TRBD2 (5 bases each). The germline gives CDR1 LGHDT, CDR2 YNNKEL (reference sequence). This CDR3 has 16 residues. Trimming removed 4 bases from V and 0 bases from J, with 10 bases in between. The CDR3 DNA reads TGTGCCAGCAGCCGGGACCCGGTCTCTGGGGCCAACGTCCTGACTTTC. This sequence encodes CASSRDPVSGANVLTF.

The chain uses TRBV7-3 and TRBJ2-2; no firm D call. The CDR3 runs to 15 residues. The V end lost 1 base, the J end lost 2 bases, and 8 bases lay between the germline ends. Germline CDR1 SGHTA, CDR2 FQGTGA. CDR3: CASSLKGINTGELFF. In nucleotides, the CDR3 is TGTGCCAGCAGCTTAAAGGGTATCAACACCGGGGAGCTGTTTTTT.

This clonotype came up a few times. This rearrangement joins TRBV7-7 to TRBJ2-7; TRBD2 aligns across 7 bases. This CDR3 has 13 residues. The V gene end was trimmed by 5 bases and the J gene end by 6 bases; junction bases not matched to a gene: 7. Germline assignment: CDR1 SSHAT and CDR2 FNYEAQ (reference sequence). CDR3 in DNA: TGTGCCAGCAGCGCGGGAGAAGTCGGCGAGCAGTACTTC. This sequence encodes CASSAGEVGEQYF.

The V gene is TRBV10-3, the J gene TRBJ2-1, with TRBD1 identical over 9 bases. CDR3 length: 16 amino acids. CDR1 ENHRY and CDR2 SYGVKD come from the germline V gene. V lost 2 bases, J lost 4 bases, and 6 bases stayed unmatched. The CDR3 sequence: CAISEPGQGLYNEQFF. As DNA, the CDR3 is TGTGCCATCAGTGAGCCCGGACAGGGGTTATACAATGAGCAGTTCTTC.

This clonotype was counted ten times or more. V and J are TRBV20-1 and TRBJ2-5; 11 bases line up with TRBD2. V lost 0 bases, J lost 6 bases, and 12 bases stayed unmatched. The CDR3 extends over 17 amino acids. Germline CDR1 DFQATT, CDR2 SNEGSKA (reference sequence). Here the CDR3 reads CSARDRVAGGQPKTQYF. DNA of the CDR3: TGCAGTGCTAGAGACCGGGTAGCGGGAGGGCAGCCGAAGACCCAGTACTTC.

In its sample, this clonotype was seen a few times. This rearrangement joins TRBV2 to TRBJ2-3; maybe TRBD2 (6 bases). Trimming pared 3 bases from V and 4 bases from J, leaving 14 bases between. Per germline, CDR1 SNHLY and CDR2 FYNNEI. The CDR3 sequence is 15 residues long. The CDR3 protein is CASSDATTGADTQYF. The CDR3 bases are TGTGCCAGCAGTGACGCCACCACGGGGGCAGATACGCAGTATTTT.

V and J are TRBV5-1 and TRBJ2-7; D uncertain. The ends were cut back, 4 bases at V and 6 bases at J, with 5 bases in the middle. Germline CDR1 reads SGHRS; CDR2 reads YFSETQ. The CDR3 extends over 10 amino acids. CDR3 sequence reads: CASSPPEQYF. CDR3 coding DNA: TGCGCCAGCAGCCCGCCCGAGCAGTACTTC.